The 6 T cell receptor beta chains listed next were all sequenced from one sample in a study of shared clonotypes between healthy human individuals. The method was immunoSEQ multiplex PCR; TCRdb's version includes in-frame clones alone and lacks a portion of them. The sample gives under 2,500,000 clones, around 95% of which show up once; around 0.13% is in the top ten. Sequencing used naive CD4+ T cells sorted from blood. Sample subset: CD45RA+ positively selected. The source of these receptors is a man aged 18-30 years in good health.

The rearrangement uses TRBV28 and TRBJ2-2; the match to TRBD1 covers 7 bases. CDR1 and CDR2 from the germline V gene are MDHEN and SYDVKM. This CDR3 region has 18 residues. The V gene end was trimmed by 2 bases and the J gene end by 3 bases; junction bases not matched to a gene: 12. The CDR3 DNA reads TGTGCCAGCAGTTTAAACCGCGGACCGGACAGGTACACCGGGGAGCTGTTTTTT. Residues: CASSLNRGPDRYTGELFF. Complete variable domain (other parts from reference TRBV28 and TRBJ2-2): DVKVTQSSRYLVKRTGEKVFLECVQDMDHENMFWYRQDPGLGLRLIYFSYDVKMKEKGDIPEGYSVSREKKERFSLILESASTNQTSMYLCASSLNRGPDRYTGELFFGEGSRLTVL.

The chain couples TRBV25-1 to TRBJ2-1; D unclear. V lost 1 base and J lost 2, with 9 bases in between. The CDR3 contains 15 residues. Germline V gene data show CDR1 as MGHDK and CDR2 as SYGVNS. CDR3 coding DNA: TGTGCCAGCAGTGAATCTGGCATAACCTACAATGAGCAGTTCTTC. It specifies CASSESGITYNEQFF.

There are a few counts of this clone. J is TRBJ1-6 and V is TRBV18; TRBD1 matches at 8 bases. The germline CDR1 and CDR2 sequences are KGHSH and LQKENI. The CDR3 spans 16 residues. The ends lost 2 bases at V and 4 bases at J; junction bases unmatched: 4. The CDR3 region is CASSPIQGAYNSPLHF. The CDR3, as DNA: TGTGCCAGCTCACCAATCCAGGGGGCTTATAATTCACCCCTCCACTTT.

This chain connects TRBV11-2 to TRBJ2-7; TRBD2 agrees at 13 bases. CDR1 is SGHAT and CDR2 is FQNNGV in the germline V gene. The V segment lost 5 bases and the J segment 2 bases; nucleotides outside the gene matches: 6. The CDR3 loop spans 16 amino acids. The CDR3 DNA reads as TGTGCCAGCAGCCCAGGGACTAGCGGGGCCGCCTACGAGCAGTACTTC. It translates to CASSPGTSGAAYEQYF.

The rearrangement uses TRBV2 and TRBJ2-5; perhaps TRBD1 as D (6 bases). The V gene's germline CDR1 is SNHLY and CDR2 FYNNEI. V lost 6 bases and J lost 4, with 15 bases in between. CDR3 length: 14 residues. CDR3 in amino acids: CASSATGYGETQYF. For the CDR3, the DNA is TGTGCCAGCAGCGCCACAGGGTACGGAGAGACCCAGTACTTC.

CDR3 DNA: TGTGCCAGCAGTGAAACAGGGCTAGAGACCCAGTACTTC. Encoded protein: CASSETGLETQYF. The V gene is TRBV6-1, the J gene TRBJ2-5, with a possible D match to TRBD1 (6 bases). V lost 2 bases, J lost 4 bases, and 8 bases lay in between. This CDR3 is 13 amino acids long. Germline-derived CDR1 and CDR2 are MNHNS and SASEGT.